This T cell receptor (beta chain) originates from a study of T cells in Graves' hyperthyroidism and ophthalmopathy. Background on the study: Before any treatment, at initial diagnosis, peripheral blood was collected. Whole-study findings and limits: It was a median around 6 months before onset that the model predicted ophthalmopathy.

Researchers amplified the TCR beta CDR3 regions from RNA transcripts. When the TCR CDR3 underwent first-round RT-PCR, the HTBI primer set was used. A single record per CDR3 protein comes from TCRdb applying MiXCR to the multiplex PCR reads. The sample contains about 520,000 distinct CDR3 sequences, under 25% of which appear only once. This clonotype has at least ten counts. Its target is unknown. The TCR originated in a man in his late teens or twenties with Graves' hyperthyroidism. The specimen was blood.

CDR3 sequence reads: CASSREGTSNQPQHF. DNA of the CDR3: TGTGCCAGCAGCAGGGAGGGTACGAGCAATCAGCCCCAGCATTTT. The V and J genes are TRBV7-2 and TRBJ1-5; D is undetermined. The CDR3 contains 15 residues. V was shortened by 5 bases and J by 1 base, with 12 bases between the two germline ends. CDR1 SGHTA and CDR2 FQGNSA come from the germline V gene. The entire variable domain, with the rest obtained from reference TRBV7-2 and TRBJ1-5, is as follows: GAGVSQSPSNKVTEKGKDVELRCDPISGHTALYWYRQSLGQGLEFLIYFQGNSAPDKSGLPSDRFSAERTGGSVSTLTIQRTQQEDSAVYLCASSREGTSNQPQHFGDGTRLSIL.